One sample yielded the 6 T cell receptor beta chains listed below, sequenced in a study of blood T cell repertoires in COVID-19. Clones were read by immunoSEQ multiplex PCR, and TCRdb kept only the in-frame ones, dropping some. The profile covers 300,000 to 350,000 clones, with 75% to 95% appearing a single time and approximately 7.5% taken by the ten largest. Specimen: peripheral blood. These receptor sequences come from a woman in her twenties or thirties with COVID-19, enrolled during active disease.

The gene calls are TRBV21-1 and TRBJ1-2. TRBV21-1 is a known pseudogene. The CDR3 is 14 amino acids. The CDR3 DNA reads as TGTGCCAGCAGCAAAGTGGGGGGGGTGTATGGCTACACCTTC. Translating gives CASSKVGGVYGYTF.

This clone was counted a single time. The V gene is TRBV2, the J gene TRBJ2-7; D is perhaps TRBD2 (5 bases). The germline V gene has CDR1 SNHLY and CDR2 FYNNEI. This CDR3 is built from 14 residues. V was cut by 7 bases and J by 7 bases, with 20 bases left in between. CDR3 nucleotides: TGTGCCAGCATGCTCCCGGACTTACCTGGGGAGCAGTACTTC. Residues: CASMLPDLPGEQYF.

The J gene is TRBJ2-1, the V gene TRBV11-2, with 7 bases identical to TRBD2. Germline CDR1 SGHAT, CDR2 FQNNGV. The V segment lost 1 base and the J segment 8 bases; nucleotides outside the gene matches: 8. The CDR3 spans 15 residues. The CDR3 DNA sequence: TGTGCCAGCAGCTTAGTTTCAGGGAGGGGTGATGAGCAGTTCTTC. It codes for CASSLVSGRGDEQFF. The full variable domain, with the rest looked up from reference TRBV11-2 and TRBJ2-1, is EAGVAQSPRYKIIEKRQSVAFWCNPISGHATLYWYQQILGQGPKLLIQFQNNGVVDDSQLPKDRFSAERLKGVDSTLKIQPAKLEDSAVYLCASSLVSGRGDEQFFGPGTRLTVL.

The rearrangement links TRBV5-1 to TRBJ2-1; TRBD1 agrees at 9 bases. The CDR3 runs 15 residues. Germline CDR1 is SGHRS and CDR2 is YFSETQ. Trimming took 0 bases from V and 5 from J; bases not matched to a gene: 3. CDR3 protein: CASSLGGTGNNEQFF. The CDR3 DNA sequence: TGCGCCAGCAGCTTGGGCGGGACAGGGAACAATGAGCAGTTCTTC.

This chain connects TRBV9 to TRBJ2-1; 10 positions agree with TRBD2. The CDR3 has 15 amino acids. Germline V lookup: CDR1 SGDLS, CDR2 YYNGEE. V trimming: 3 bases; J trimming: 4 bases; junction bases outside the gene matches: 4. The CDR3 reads CASSARLAGYNEQFF. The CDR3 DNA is TGTGCCAGCAGCGCAAGACTAGCGGGTTACAATGAGCAGTTCTTC.

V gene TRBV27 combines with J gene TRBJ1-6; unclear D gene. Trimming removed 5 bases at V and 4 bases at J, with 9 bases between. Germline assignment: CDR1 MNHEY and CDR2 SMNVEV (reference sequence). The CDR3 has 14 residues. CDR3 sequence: CASSRSGYNSPLHF. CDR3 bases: TGTGCCAGCAGTCGGAGTGGGTATAATTCACCCCTCCACTTT.